These 16 T cell receptor beta chains came from one sample sequenced in a study of OX40 agonist ivuxolimab in advanced cancers. TCRdb's table, derived via immunoSEQ multiplex PCR, lists solely in-frame clones and lacks some. The sample has 9,500 to 12,000 clones, 85% to 90% seen once. The sample was CD4+ or CD8+ T cells sorted from blood, taken in a trial of the OX40 agonist ivuxolimab. The source is an adult with an advanced solid tumor such as melanoma, head and neck, liver or kidney cancer.

The chain links TRBV13 to TRBJ2-5; perhaps TRBD1 as D (5 bases). The CDR3 is made up of 15 amino acids. V was cut by 0 bases and J by 3 bases, with 11 bases left in between. The germline V gene has CDR1 PRHDT and CDR2 FYEKMQ (reference sequence). For the CDR3, the DNA is TGTGCCAGCAGCTTAGGCCTAGGGGCAAAAGAGACCCAGTACTTC. It is translated as CASSLGLGAKETQYF.

The CDR3 loop reads CASRVEFGDQPQHF. CDR3 nucleotide sequence: TGTGCCAGTAGAGTAGAGTTTGGGGATCAGCCCCAGCATTTT. The chain has TRBV19 and TRBJ1-5; D is undetermined. The CDR3 contains 14 residues. The germline gives CDR1 LNHDA, CDR2 SQIVND (reference sequence). Trimming removed 6 bases from V and 5 bases from J, with 14 bases in between.

The V and J genes are TRBV7-7 and TRBJ2-1; a weak D match, TRBD2 (6 bases). This CDR3 has 14 residues. Germline CDR1 and CDR2: SSHAT and FNYEAQ (reference sequence). Trimming removed 5 bases at V and 7 bases at J, with 15 bases between. The CDR3 DNA sequence: TGTGCCAGCAGCCCCGGGGGACCCCCGAATGAGCAGTTCTTC. Protein sequence: CASSPGGPPNEQFF.

The chain's CDR3 is CASSIGGNYEQYF. CDR3 in DNA: TGTGCCAGTAGTATAGGGGGTAACTACGAGCAGTACTTC. The J gene is TRBJ2-7, the V gene TRBV19; D unresolved. This CDR3 comprises 13 residues. The ends were cut back, 1 base at V and 3 bases at J, with 7 bases in the middle. Germline loops: CDR1 LNHDA, CDR2 SQIVND (reference sequence). The entire variable domain, with the rest obtained from reference TRBV19 and TRBJ2-7, is as follows: DGGITQSPKYLFRKEGQNVTLSCEQNLNHDAMYWYRQDPGQGLRLIYYSQIVNDFQKGDIAEGYSVSREKKESFPLTVTSAQKNPTAFYLCASSIGGNYEQYFGPGTRLTVT.

A single count supports this clone. The chain combines TRBV6-1 with TRBJ1-5; no clear D. The V and J ends lost 0 bases and 0 bases respectively, with 6 bases between them. The CDR3 contains 15 residues. Germline assignment: CDR1 MNHNS and CDR2 SASEGT. The CDR3 DNA reads as TGTGCCAGCAGTGAAGCAGGTAATAGCAATCAGCCCCAGCATTTT. It codes for CASSEAGNSNQPQHF.

Only a few counts were recorded for this clone. The chain couples TRBV7-9 to TRBJ2-5, with D perhaps TRBD2 (6 bases). V lost 2 bases, J lost 5 bases, and 12 bases lay in between. Per the germline V gene, CDR1 is SEHNR and CDR2 is FQNEAQ (reference sequence). The CDR3 has 14 residues. The CDR3 reads CASSLNLAIETQYF. The CDR3 region has the DNA TGTGCCAGCAGCTTAAATCTAGCGATCGAGACCCAGTACTTC.

This chain connects TRBV29-1 to TRBJ1-1, with D possibly being TRBD1 (6 bases). There are 13 residues in the CDR3. Looked up from germline, CDR1 is SQVTM and CDR2 is ANQGSEA. V was trimmed by 8 bases and J by 0 bases, leaving 13 bases between them. The CDR3 reads CSFKQGLNTEAFF. The CDR3 nucleotides read TGCAGCTTTAAACAGGGTTTGAACACTGAAGCTTTCTTT.

V and J are TRBV5-8 and TRBJ2-3; weak D call: TRBD1 (5 bases). CDR3 length: 14 amino acids. The germline CDR1 and CDR2 sequences are SGHTS and YDEGEE. V shed 0 bases and J shed 6 bases, with 11 bases lying between them. The CDR3 DNA is TGTGCCAGCAGCTTGGAAGGGGTTGGGGATACGCAGTATTTT. Protein sequence: CASSLEGVGDTQYF.

The J gene is TRBJ2-3, the V gene TRBV2; perhaps D is TRBD1 or TRBD2 (6 bases each). The CDR3 spans 17 residues. Trimming cost V 5 bases and J 3 bases, with 21 bases left between them. In germline, CDR1 is SNHLY, CDR2 FYNNEI. The DNA of the CDR3 is TGTGCCAGCAGTTCCAATCTACAGGGACTTCTTACAGATACGCAGTATTTT. This codes for CASSSNLQGLLTDTQYF.

This chain links TRBV15 with TRBJ1-2; D remains ambiguous. Germline V gene data show CDR1 as LNHNV and CDR2 as YYDKDF (reference sequence). The CDR3 has 15 amino acids. Between the trimmed V and J ends, which lost 0 bases and 7 bases, there was a span of 15 bases. CDR3: CATSRDLGLGRGYTF. The CDR3 bases are TGTGCCACCAGCAGAGATCTCGGACTCGGACGTGGCTACACCTTC.

The rearrangement uses TRBV7-6 and TRBJ2-5; D gene unclear. The CDR3 totals 14 residues. The V end lost 4 bases, the J end lost 5 bases, and 14 bases lay between the germline ends. Germline values: CDR1 SGHVS, CDR2 FNYEAQ. CDR3 loop: CASSSGFLGETQYF. Written as DNA, the CDR3 is TGTGCCAGCAGCTCAGGATTTTTAGGGGAGACCCAGTACTTC. The complete variable domain, with remaining parts taken from reference TRBV7-6 and TRBJ2-5, reads GAGVSQSPRYKVTKRGQDVALRCDPISGHVSLYWYRQALGQGPEFLTYFNYEAQQDKSGLPNDRFSAERPEGSISTLTIQRTEQRDSAMYRCASSSGFLGETQYFGPGTRLLVL.

This rearrangement joins TRBV6-5 to TRBJ2-1; D gene uncertain. This CDR3 is built from 15 residues. The germline CDR1 and CDR2 sequences are MNHEY and SVGAGI. Trimming removed 2 bases from V and 0 bases from J, with 8 bases in between. In DNA, the CDR3 is TGTGCCAGCAGTTACGGGCTAAGCTCCTACAATGAGCAGTTCTTC. It translates to CASSYGLSSYNEQFF.

V is TRBV9 and J is TRBJ1-2; D perhaps matches TRBD1 (5 bases). The V gene lost 3 bases and the J gene lost 5 bases, with 17 bases spanning the gap. This CDR3 spans 15 amino acids. Germline CDR1 SGDLS, CDR2 YYNGEE. DNA for the CDR3: TGTGCCAGCAGCGGTACCGGACACAGCGCTTATGGCTACACCTTC. This sequence encodes CASSGTGHSAYGYTF.

This clone appeared a few times. V and J are TRBV7-8 and TRBJ2-1, with D possibly being TRBD1 or TRBD2 (5 bases each). This CDR3 is 13 amino acids long. Germline V gives CDR1 SGHVS, CDR2 FQNEAQ. V lost 2 bases, J lost 12 bases, and 14 bases lay in between. The CDR3, as DNA: TGTGCCAGCAGCTTATTTCCGGGGCGGGTGCAGTTCTTC. It yields the protein CASSLFPGRVQFF. The full variable domain, in which reference TRBV7-8 and TRBJ2-1 provide the parts outside the CDR3, is GAGVSQSPRYKVAKRGQDVALRCDPISGHVSLFWYQQALGQGPEFLTYFQNEAQLDKSGLPSDRFFAERPEGSVSTLKIQRTQQEDSAVYLCASSLFPGRVQFFGPGTRLTVL.

The chain employs TRBV6-4 and TRBJ1-2; D remains ambiguous. The CDR3 is 15 amino acids. Germline values: CDR1 MRHNA, CDR2 SNTAGT. V lost 3 bases, J lost 7 bases, and 18 bases lay in between. The CDR3 DNA follows: TGTGCCAGCAGTGAGGTTGCAGGCGCTGGTCGTGGCTACACCTTC. Its protein is CASSEVAGAGRGYTF.

By share, this clone ranks as medium-sized. The chain links TRBV4-1 to TRBJ1-1; D uncertain. Trimming took off 1 base at V and 11 bases at J, with 11 bases between the two ends. CDR1 is MGHRA, CDR2 YSYEKL, per germline. The CDR3 spans 12 residues. The CDR3 protein is CASSQGADPAFF. CDR3 DNA sequence: TGCGCCAGCAGCCAAGGTGCGGACCCTGCTTTCTTT.